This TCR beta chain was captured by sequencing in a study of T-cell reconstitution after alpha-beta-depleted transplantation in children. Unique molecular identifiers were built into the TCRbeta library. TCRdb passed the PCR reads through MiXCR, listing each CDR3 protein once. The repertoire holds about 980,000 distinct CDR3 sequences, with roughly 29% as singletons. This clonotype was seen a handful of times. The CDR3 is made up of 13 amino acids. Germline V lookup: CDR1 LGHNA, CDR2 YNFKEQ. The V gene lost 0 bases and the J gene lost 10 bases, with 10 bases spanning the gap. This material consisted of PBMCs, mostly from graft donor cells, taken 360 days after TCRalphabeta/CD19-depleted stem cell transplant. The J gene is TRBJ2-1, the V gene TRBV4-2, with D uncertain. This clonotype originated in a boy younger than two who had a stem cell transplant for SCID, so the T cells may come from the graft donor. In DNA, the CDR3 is TGTGCCAGCAGCCAAGATGGTAACCGCGAGCAGTTCTTC. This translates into CASSQDGNREQFF.